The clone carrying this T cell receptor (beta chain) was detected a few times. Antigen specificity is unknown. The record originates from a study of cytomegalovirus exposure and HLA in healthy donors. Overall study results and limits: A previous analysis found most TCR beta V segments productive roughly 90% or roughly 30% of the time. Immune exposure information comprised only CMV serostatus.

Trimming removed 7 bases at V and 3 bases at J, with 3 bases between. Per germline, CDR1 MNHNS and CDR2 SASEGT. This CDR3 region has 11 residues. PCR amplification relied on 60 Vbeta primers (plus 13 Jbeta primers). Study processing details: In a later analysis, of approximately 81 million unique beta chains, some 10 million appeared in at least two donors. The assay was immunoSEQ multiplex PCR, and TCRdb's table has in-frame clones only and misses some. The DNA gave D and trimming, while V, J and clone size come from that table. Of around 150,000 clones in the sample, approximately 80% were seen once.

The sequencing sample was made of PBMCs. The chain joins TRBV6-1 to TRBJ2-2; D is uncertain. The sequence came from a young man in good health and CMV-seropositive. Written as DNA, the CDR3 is TGTGCCAGCACCTACACCGGGGAGCTGTTTTTT. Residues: CASTYTGELFF.